One sample yielded the 3 T cell receptor beta chains listed below, sequenced in a study of early T cells in non-severe SARS-CoV-2 infection. TCRdb recomputed calls from the 5' RACE reads with MiXCR, one row per CDR3 protein. The data contain some 40,000 distinct CDR3 sequences, about 5.3% of them seen just once; the ten biggest clones take up about 5.7%. The specimen was whole blood, collected at baseline. The receptors come from an adult who was a healthcare worker with PCR-confirmed SARS-CoV-2 infection or an uninfected control (not recorded which).

This clonotype was observed many times. The V and J genes are TRBV4-3 and TRBJ1-5; possible D gene TRBD1, 5 bases. V was shortened by 0 bases and J by 3 bases, with 9 bases between the two germline ends. CDR1 is LGHNA and CDR2 is YSLEER in the germline V gene. CDR3 length equals 15 residues. The CDR3 here is CASSQDRRANQPQHF. DNA for the CDR3: TGCGCCAGCAGCCAAGATCGCAGGGCCAATCAGCCCCAGCATTTT.

The chain employs TRBV6-6 and TRBJ1-5; D is unclear. Germline lookup yields CDR1 MNHNY and CDR2 SVGAGI (reference sequence). The CDR3 is 13 amino acids. V was clipped by 2 bases and J by 5 bases, with 7 bases between them. In nucleotides, the CDR3 is TGTGCCAGCAGTTACGGAGGACATCAGCCCCAGCATTTT. Its protein product is CASSYGGHQPQHF.

The chain is built from TRBV7-8 and TRBJ1-2, with 7 positions matching TRBD1. J lost 0 bases, V lost 1 base, and 8 bases had no gene match. This CDR3 region has 17 residues. Germline CDR1 and CDR2: SGHVS and FQNEAQ. The CDR3 sequence: CASSLGPDRRANYGYTF. The DNA of the CDR3 is TGTGCCAGCAGCTTAGGGCCGGACAGGAGAGCTAACTATGGCTACACCTTC.